The 32 T cell receptor beta chains reported below all come from one sample, sequenced in a study of T cells in Graves' hyperthyroidism and ophthalmopathy (dated by TCRdb to the late 2010s). Library construction relied on multiplex PCR. TCRdb names Illumina HiSeq 2000 as the instrument used. The TCR beta CDR3 regions were amplified from RNA transcripts. The first round of RT-PCR for the TCR CDR3 was performed with the HTBI primer set and the Qiagen OneStep RT-PCR kit. TCRdb took the public reads, trimmed them with fastp at Q25, ran MiXCR for clone calling and kept in-frame beta chains. Under each unique CDR3 protein, matching rows form one entry showing the most common genes and DNA. Counted in this sample were 530,000 or so distinct CDR3 sequences; more than 45% of them appeared once. About 8.3% of the sample is taken by the ten largest. Input material: peripheral blood or thyroid tissue (not recorded which). These receptors came from a woman aged 18-29 years with Graves' hyperthyroidism.

This chain joins TRBV20-1 and TRBJ2-7, with TRBD2 matching over 10 bases. CDR1 and CDR2 (germline): DFQATT, SNEGSKA (reference sequence). The V gene end was trimmed by 3 bases and the J gene end by 7 bases; junction bases not matched to a gene: 12. This CDR3 region has 15 residues. The CDR3 nucleotides are TGCAGTGCTAGCCCTGGGCTAGCGGGAGTGTATGAGCAGTACTTC. It translates to CSASPGLAGVYEQYF.

This clonotype turned up a few times. V is TRBV10-1 and J is TRBJ2-3, with 9 nucleotides matching TRBD2. The germline CDR1 and CDR2 sequences are WNHNN and SYGVQD (reference sequence). V lost 2 bases and J lost 6; bases outside the gene matches: 9. The CDR3 length is 16 residues. The chain's CDR3 is CASSENPGLAADTQYF. The CDR3, as DNA: TGCGCCAGCAGTGAGAACCCGGGACTAGCTGCCGATACGCAGTATTTT.

This clonotype was detected many times. V is TRBV12-3 or TRBV12-4 and J is TRBJ1-1, with no clear D. The germline V and J ends were trimmed by 2 bases and 1 base, with 8 bases remaining between them. The CDR3 runs 14 residues. The DNA of the CDR3 is TGTGCCAGCAGTTTAAGGAGACGGAACACTGAAGCTTTCTTT. It encodes CASSLRRRNTEAFF.

The J gene is TRBJ1-5, the V gene TRBV29-1; 7 nucleotides align to TRBD1. Germline CDR1 is SQVTM and CDR2 is ANQGSEA. The V and J ends lost 2 bases and 7 bases, in that order; junction bases with no gene match: 5. The length of the CDR3 is 13 residues. The CDR3 sequence: CSVEQQGWQPQHF. CDR3 nucleotides: TGCAGCGTTGAACAACAGGGGTGGCAGCCCCAGCATTTT. The complete variable domain, with remaining parts taken from reference TRBV29-1 and TRBJ1-5, reads SAVISQKPSRDICQRGTSLTIQCQVDSQVTMMFWYRQQPGQSLTLIATANQGSEATYESGFVIDKFPISRPNLTFSTLTVSNMSPEDSSIYLCSVEQQGWQPQHFGDGTRLSIL.

The CDR3 loop reads CASSEDLWDEQYTIYF. DNA for the CDR3: TGTGCCAGCAGTGAGGACCTGTGGGACGAGCAGTACACCATATATTTT. The chain employs TRBV2 and TRBJ1-3; weak D call: TRBD1 (5 bases). With 3 bases removed from V and 8 bases from J, the gap between germline ends came to 20 bases. Germline lookup yields CDR1 SNHLY and CDR2 FYNNEI. The CDR3 is made up of 16 amino acids.

There are a few counts of this clonotype. This chain uses TRBV27 with TRBJ1-2, with D possibly TRBD1 on 6 matching bases. In germline, CDR1 is MNHEY, CDR2 SMNVEV (reference sequence). The V and J ends lost 8 bases and 3 bases respectively, with 25 bases between them. The CDR3 runs to 17 residues. DNA for the CDR3: TGTGCCAGCCGAGGTATTTGGGACACAACGCGGGACTATGGCTACACCTTC. Translation gives CASRGIWDTTRDYGYTF.

The CDR3 DNA reads as TGCAGCATCCTGACAGGGGACAGGGGCCAGACCCAGTACTTC. This codes for CSILTGDRGQTQYF. The V and J genes are TRBV29-1 and TRBJ2-5; TRBD1 agrees at 10 bases. Germline lookup yields CDR1 SQVTM and CDR2 ANQGSEA. The CDR3 sequence is 14 residues long. The V and J ends lost 8 bases and 6 bases, in that order; junction bases with no gene match: 12.

This clonotype was counted ten times or more. The V gene is TRBV29-1, the J gene TRBJ2-7, with D perhaps matching TRBD1 or TRBD2 (6 bases each). The CDR3 extends over 15 amino acids. Germline CDR1 SQVTM, CDR2 ANQGSEA. V gave up 3 bases and J gave up 0 bases, with 15 bases separating them. CDR3 DNA: TGCAGCGTTGAGGAGGGACAAGGTCGCTCCTACGAGCAGTACTTC. Translating gives CSVEEGQGRSYEQYF.

The V and J genes are TRBV20-1 and TRBJ2-5; a weak D match, TRBD1 (7 bases). V was clipped by 6 bases and J by 1 base, with 21 bases between them. Germline V CDR1 and CDR2: DFQATT, SNEGSKA (reference sequence). There are 16 residues in the CDR3. CDR3 DNA sequence: TGCAGTGCCAGCAGGGGGGCAGCGTTAGCCCAAGAGACCCAGTACTTC. It encodes CSASRGAALAQETQYF.

This clonotype was seen at least ten times. The gene calls are TRBV2 and TRBJ1-3; a possible D gene is TRBD1 (5 bases). V lost 3 bases, J lost 0 bases, and 6 bases lay in between. Germline V gene lookup returns CDR1 SNHLY and CDR2 FYNNEI. The CDR3 is 14 residues long. The CDR3 here is CASSERGSGNTIYF. The CDR3 nucleotides are TGTGCCAGCAGTGAGAGGGGCTCTGGAAACACCATATATTTT.

This chain links TRBV28 with TRBJ2-5; D possibly matches TRBD1 or TRBD2 (5 bases each). The CDR3 is 14 residues long. The V end was cut by 3 bases, the J end by 3 bases, with 11 bases between. Looked up from germline, CDR1 is MDHEN and CDR2 is SYDVKM. CDR3 loop: CASSFGDGKETQYF. The CDR3 nucleotides read TGTGCCAGCAGTTTCGGGGACGGGAAAGAGACCCAGTACTTC.

The chain recombines TRBV29-1 with TRBJ1-5; D may be TRBD1 (6 bases). In germline, CDR1 is SQVTM, CDR2 ANQGSEA. Deletions cut 7 bases from V and 7 bases from J, with 14 bases between. There are 12 residues in the CDR3. CDR3 DNA: TGCAGCGCTAGACAGGCAACGCAGCCCCAGCATTTT. This sequence encodes CSARQATQPQHF.

For this clonotype: A much larger clone sits a single nucleotide away, making a read error possible. The J gene is TRBJ1-2, the V gene TRBV7-2; tentative D call: TRBD1 (6 bases). Germline values: CDR1 SGHTA, CDR2 FQGNSA. The V gene lost 7 bases and the J gene lost 7 bases, with 19 bases spanning the gap. The CDR3 sequence is 14 residues long. CDR3 nucleotides: TGTGCCAGCAACCAGAGAGTGGGGGCAGGTGGCTACACCTTC. Translated: CASNQRVGAGGYTF. The whole variable domain, filled in from reference TRBV7-2 and TRBJ1-2, reads GAGVSQSPSNKVTEKGKDVELRCDPISGHTALYWYRQSLGQGLEFLIYFQGNSAPDKSGLPSDRFSAERTGGSVSTLTIQRTQQEDSAVYLCASNQRVGAGGYTFGSGTRLTVV.

The chain employs TRBV7-9 and TRBJ2-7; D may be TRBD1 or TRBD2 (5 bases each). The germline V gene encodes CDR1 SEHNR and CDR2 FQNEAQ (reference sequence). This CDR3 is built from 11 residues. The V and J ends lost 5 bases and 7 bases respectively, with 9 bases between them. In DNA, the CDR3 is TGTGCCAGCAGCACCGAGGGGGAGCAGTACTTC. As protein: CASSTEGEQYF.

By its share, this clonotype is medium-sized. The V call is TRBV7-2, the J call TRBJ2-7; tentatively, D is TRBD1 (6 bases). CDR3 length: 16 residues. The germline V and J ends were trimmed by 5 bases and 3 bases, with 20 bases remaining between them. Germline V gives CDR1 SGHTA, CDR2 FQGNSA. The CDR3 region is CASSTEISFRGYEQYF. CDR3 sequence (DNA): TGTGCCAGCAGCACGGAAATCTCCTTCAGGGGCTACGAGCAGTACTTC.

The J gene is TRBJ1-1, the V gene TRBV11-2; D perhaps matches TRBD1 (6 bases). Germline V CDR1 and CDR2: SGHAT, FQNNGV. V lost 8 bases to trimming and J lost 1 base, with 8 bases between them. CDR3 size: 12 residues. CDR3 sequence: CASPRGNTEAFF. In DNA form, the CDR3 reads TGTGCCAGCCCCAGGGGGAACACTGAAGCTTTCTTT.

J is TRBJ1-4 and V is TRBV7-4; D unresolved. Trimming took 0 bases from V and 6 from J, leaving 8 bases between them. This CDR3 contains 14 residues. Germline V lookup: CDR1 SGHVT, CDR2 SQSDAQ. The CDR3 reads CASSLARSDEKLFF. The CDR3, as DNA: TGTGCCAGCAGCTTAGCTCGGTCAGATGAAAAACTGTTTTTT.

This clonotype has a count of ten or more. J is TRBJ1-5 and V is TRBV9; a possible D gene is TRBD1 (6 bases). CDR1 and CDR2 (germline): SGDLS, YYNGEE. Trimming stripped 3 bases from V and 6 bases from J, with 13 bases between. The length of the CDR3 is 14 residues. The CDR3 DNA is TGTGCCAGCAGCGCCGGACAGAGGGGTCAGCCCCAGCATTTT. Its translation is CASSAGQRGQPQHF.

This clonotype was seen a handful of times. This chain joins TRBV29-1 and TRBJ2-1, with D maybe TRBD1 (5 bases). Germline V gene sequence: CDR1 SQVTM, CDR2 ANQGSEA. The V gene lost 7 bases and the J gene lost 4 bases, with 11 bases spanning the gap. The CDR3 sequence is 12 residues long. CDR3 region: CSAARAYNEQFF. CDR3 nucleotides: TGCAGCGCCGCCAGGGCTTACAATGAGCAGTTCTTC.

This clonotype appeared a single time. A much larger clone lies a single base off, so this may be a read error. The chain combines TRBV12-3 or TRBV12-4 with TRBJ1-2, with D perhaps matching TRBD1 (6 bases). The CDR3 is made up of 16 amino acids. The V end lost 3 bases, the J end lost 4 bases, and 18 bases lay between the germline ends. The CDR3 bases are TGTGCCAGCAGTTTTTATGGTGGGGGCGGGAGCTATGGCTACACCTTC. Protein: CASSFYGGGGSYGYTF.

There are a few counts of this clonotype. This chain uses TRBV7-6 with TRBJ2-7; a possible D gene is TRBD2 (5 bases). V shed 6 bases and J shed 3 bases, with 21 bases lying between them. CDR1 and CDR2 (germline): SGHVS, FNYEAQ. The CDR3 sequence is 16 residues long. CDR3 nucleotide sequence: TGTGCCAGCAGACCCAATCGGGATCTTCGGTTCTACGAGCAGTACTTC. As protein: CASRPNRDLRFYEQYF.

V gene TRBV7-2 combines with J gene TRBJ2-7, with D perhaps TRBD1 or TRBD2 (5 bases each). The CDR3 runs 17 residues. With 2 bases removed from V and 4 bases from J, the gap between germline ends came to 21 bases. In germline, CDR1 is SGHTA, CDR2 FQGNSA. The CDR3 nucleotides are TGTGCCAGCAGCTTACCAGACGGGGCGGTACCGGTTTACGAGCAGTACTTC. As protein: CASSLPDGAVPVYEQYF.

The chain is built from TRBV7-2 and TRBJ1-1; tentative D call: TRBD1 (6 bases). Germline loops: CDR1 SGHTA, CDR2 FQGNSA. This CDR3 has 17 residues. The V end was cut by 3 bases, the J end by 0 bases, with 17 bases between. CDR3 nucleotides: TGTGCCAGCAGCTTGGTAGGGACAACGCACCTGAACACTGAAGCTTTCTTT. It yields the protein CASSLVGTTHLNTEAFF.

This clonotype has at least ten counts. The chain links TRBV6-2 or TRBV6-3 to TRBJ2-2; D not resolved. The CDR3 sequence is 16 residues long. Germline V gene lookup returns CDR1 MNHEY and CDR2 SVGEGT. The V end lost 2 bases, the J end lost 1 base, and 11 bases lay between the germline ends. CDR3 residues: CASSYILGRNTGELFF. CDR3 bases: TGTGCCAGCAGTTACATCCTGGGCAGGAACACCGGGGAGCTGTTTTTT.

There are a few counts of this clonotype. The conserved phenylalanine or tryptophan normally closing the CDR3 is absent here, so this likely arose from a read error. The DNA is omitted, as the CDR3 cannot be located on it reliably, and the CDR3 follows TCRdb's listing. V usage is TRBV11-1 and J usage is TRBJ1-1. Germline-derived CDR1 and CDR2 are SGHAT and FQDESV (reference sequence). The CDR3 is 8 residues long, counting both termini. The CDR3 loop is CASSLGSG.

The sample holds a few counts of this clonotype. The chain combines TRBV3-1 with TRBJ2-2; 10 positions agree with TRBD2. The CDR3 is 15 residues long. The V segment lost 8 bases and the J segment 3 bases; nucleotides outside the gene matches: 6. CDR1 is LGHDT, CDR2 YNNKEL, per germline (reference sequence). CDR3 DNA: TGTGCCAGCCGACGACTAGCGGGTTACACCGGGGAGCTGTTTTTT. Translating it yields CASRRLAGYTGELFF. The whole variable domain, filled in from reference TRBV3-1 and TRBJ2-2, reads DTAVSQTPKYLVTQMGNDKSIKCEQNLGHDTMYWYKQDSKKFLKIMFSYNNKELIINETVPNRFSPKSPDKAHLNLHINSLELGDSAVYFCASRRLAGYTGELFFGEGSRLTVL.

This clonotype was counted ten times or more. The gene calls are TRBV5-1 and TRBJ1-1, with D possibly matching TRBD1 (5 bases). This CDR3 is 13 amino acids long. Germline V gene sequence: CDR1 SGHRS, CDR2 YFSETQ. Trimming took off 9 bases at V and 4 bases at J, with 16 bases between the two ends. The CDR3 DNA sequence: TGCGCCACCCGGAGGGTCGGGGGCACTGAAGCTTTCTTT. Its translation: CATRRVGGTEAFF.

This clonotype came up many times. The chain employs TRBV5-1 and TRBJ2-2; D gene ambiguous. Germline CDR1 SGHRS, CDR2 YFSETQ. The CDR3 is 15 residues long. Trimming took 6 bases from V and 0 from J, leaving 12 bases between them. The CDR3 DNA reads as TGCGCCAGCATTTCGACACCGACGAACACCGGGGAGCTGTTTTTT. Amino acid sequence: CASISTPTNTGELFF.

This clonotype was counted at least ten times. The genes are TRBV7-9 and TRBJ1-6; D gene uncertain. The V end was cut by 5 bases, the J end by 4 bases, with 9 bases between. The CDR3 is made up of 14 amino acids. The germline gives CDR1 SEHNR, CDR2 FQNEAQ (reference sequence). For the CDR3, the DNA is TGTGCCAGCAGCCCCGGACTGTATAATTCACCCCTCCACTTT. Its protein is CASSPGLYNSPLHF.

V and J are TRBV7-9 and TRBJ2-7, with D possibly TRBD1 on 6 matching bases. Near its end, the DNA agrees better with TRBJ2-1, so the J call may be wrong. There are 15 residues in the CDR3. The V gene's germline CDR1 is SEHNR and CDR2 FQNEAQ (reference sequence). DNA for the CDR3: TGTGCCAGCAGCTTACAAGGGGCAGGGGAATATGAGCAGTTCTTC. Protein sequence: CASSLQGAGEYEQFF.

The CDR3 sequence: CASLNPGQGATGELFF. The CDR3, as DNA: TGTGCCAGCCTAAACCCGGGACAGGGGGCCACCGGGGAGCTGTTTTTT. This sequence joins TRBV6-6 and TRBJ2-2; 12 bases agree with TRBD1. The CDR3 totals 16 residues. Per the germline V gene, CDR1 is MNHNY and CDR2 is SVGAGI (reference sequence). V shed 8 bases and J 4 bases; nucleotides not matched to a gene: 8.

In its sample, this clonotype was seen many times. The CDR3 sequence is CASSYLSGTYLYEQYF. CDR3 DNA: TGTGCCAGCAGTTACTTGTCCGGGACATACCTATACGAGCAGTACTTC. The chain combines TRBV6-6 with TRBJ2-7; D is perhaps TRBD1 (6 bases). In germline, CDR1 is MNHNY, CDR2 SVGAGI (reference sequence). The V gene lost 1 base and the J gene lost 4 bases, with 17 bases spanning the gap. This CDR3 region has 16 residues.